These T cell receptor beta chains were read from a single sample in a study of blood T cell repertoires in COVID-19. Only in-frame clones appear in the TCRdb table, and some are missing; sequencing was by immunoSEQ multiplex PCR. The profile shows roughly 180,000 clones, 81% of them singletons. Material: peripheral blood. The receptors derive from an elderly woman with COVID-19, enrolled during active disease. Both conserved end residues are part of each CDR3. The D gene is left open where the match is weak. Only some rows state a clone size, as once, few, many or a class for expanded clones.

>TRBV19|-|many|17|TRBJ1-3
CASSKGFQAASGNTIYF
TGTGCCAGTAGTAAGGGGTTCCAAGCAGCCTCTGGAAACACCATATATTTT
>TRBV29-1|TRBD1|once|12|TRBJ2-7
CSVVTGSYEQYF
TGCAGCGTTGTGACAGGGTCCTACGAGCAGTACTTC
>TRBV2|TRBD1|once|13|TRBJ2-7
CASTRDRAYEQYF
TGTGCCAGCACCAGGGACAGGGCTTACGAGCAGTACTTC
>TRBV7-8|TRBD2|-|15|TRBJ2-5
CASSSLAGVTETQYF
TGTGCCAGCAGCTCCCTAGCGGGAGTAACCGAGACCCAGTACTTC
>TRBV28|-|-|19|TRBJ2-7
CASSFLGLRRSASSYEQYF
TGTGCCAGCAGTTTTCTCGGTCTTCGACGGAGCGCAAGCTCCTACGAGCAGTACTTC
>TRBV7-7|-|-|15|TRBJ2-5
CASSLGPGKQETQYF
TGTGCTAGCAGCTTAGGTCCCGGGAAGCAAGAGACCCAGTACTTC
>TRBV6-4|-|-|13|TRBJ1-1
CASSGDTNTEAFF
TGTGCCAGCAGCGGGGACACGAACACTGAAGCTTTCTTT
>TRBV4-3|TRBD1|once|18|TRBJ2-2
CASSQLSPGQGLPGELFF
TGCGCCAGCAGCCAACTCTCTCCGGGACAGGGACTTCCCGGGGAGCTGTTTTTT
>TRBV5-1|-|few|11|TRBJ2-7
CASSPGYEQYF
TGCGCCAGCAGCCCAGGGTACGAGCAGTACTTC
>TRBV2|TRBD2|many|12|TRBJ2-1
CASRLAGGPPFF
TGTGCCAGCAGACTAGCGGGAGGCCCCCCGTTCTTC
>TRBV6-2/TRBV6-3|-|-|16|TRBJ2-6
CASSPEYRVGANVLTF
TGTGCCAGCAGCCCTGAATACAGGGTCGGGGCCAACGTCCTGACTTTC
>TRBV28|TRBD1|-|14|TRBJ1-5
CASSSQGARQPQHF
TGTGCCAGCAGTTCACAGGGGGCGAGACAGCCCCAGCATTTT
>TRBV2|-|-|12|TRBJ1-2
CASSEEGIGYTF
TGTGCCAGCAGTGAGGAGGGTATTGGCTACACCTTC
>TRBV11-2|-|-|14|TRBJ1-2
CASSRGPGARGYTF
TGTGCCAGCAGCCGAGGGCCAGGGGCGAGAGGCTACACCTTC
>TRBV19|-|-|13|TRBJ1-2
CASSIIANYGYTF
TGTGCCAGTAGTATAATAGCTAACTATGGCTACACCTTC
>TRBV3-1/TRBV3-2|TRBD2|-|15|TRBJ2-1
CASSPLAGYNNEQFF
TGTGCCAGCAGCCCTTTAGCGGGATATAACAATGAGCAGTTCTTC
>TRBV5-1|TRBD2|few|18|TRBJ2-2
CASSLAGSSGYDTGELFF
TGCGCCAGCAGCTTGGCAGGGTCTAGCGGATACGACACCGGGGAGCTGTTTTTT
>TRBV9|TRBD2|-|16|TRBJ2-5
CASSVDPAGGRETQYF
TGTGCCAGCAGCGTAGATCCAGCGGGGGGGCGGGAGACCCAGTACTTC
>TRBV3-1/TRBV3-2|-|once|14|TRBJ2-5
CASSLAAGQETQYF
TGTGCCAGCAGCCTAGCGGCGGGGCAAGAGACCCAGTACTTC
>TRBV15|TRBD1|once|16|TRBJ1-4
CATSSRQGEVREKLFF
TGTGCCACCAGCAGCCGACAGGGGGAGGTTAGAGAAAAACTGTTTTTT
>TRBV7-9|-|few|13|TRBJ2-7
CASSPSETYEQYF
TGTGCCAGCAGCCCAAGCGAGACCTACGAGCAGTACTTC
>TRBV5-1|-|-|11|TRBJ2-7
CASSLSDEQYF
TGCGCCAGCAGCTTGAGCGACGAGCAGTACTTC
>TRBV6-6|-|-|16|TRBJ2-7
CASSYSSGHHSYEQYF
TGTGCCAGCAGTTACTCCTCGGGACACCACTCCTACGAGCAGTACTTC
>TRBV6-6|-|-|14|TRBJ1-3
CASSIRVSGNTIYF
TGTGCCAGCAGCATCCGGGTCTCTGGAAACACCATATATTTT
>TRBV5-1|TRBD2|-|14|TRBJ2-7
CASSYTSGYYEQYF
TGCGCCAGCAGCTACACTAGCGGTTACTACGAGCAGTACTTC
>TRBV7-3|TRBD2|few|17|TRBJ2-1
CASSPPRLAGRRNEQFF
TGTGCCAGCAGCCCCCCGAGACTAGCGGGGCGTCGGAATGAGCAGTTCTTC
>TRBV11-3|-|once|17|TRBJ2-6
CASSPRRGAPGANVLTF
TGTGCCAGCAGCCCAAGACGGGGGGCGCCTGGGGCCAACGTCCTGACTTTC
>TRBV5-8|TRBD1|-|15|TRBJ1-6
CASSFDRDYNSPLHF
TGTGCCAGCAGTTTTGACAGGGACTATAATTCACCCCTCCACTTT
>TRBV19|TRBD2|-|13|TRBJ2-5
CASTAAGEETQYF
TGTGCCAGTACCGCAGCGGGGGAAGAGACCCAGTACTTC
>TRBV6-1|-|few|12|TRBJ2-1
CASSEQDSQGFF
TGTGCCAGCAGTGAGCAGGATTCTCAGGGGTTCTTC
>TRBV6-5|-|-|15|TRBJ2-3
CASSLQGYSGDTQYF
TGTGCCAGCAGTTTACAGGGCTATAGTGGAGATACGCAGTATTTT
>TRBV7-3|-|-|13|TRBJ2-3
CASRQGGTDTQYF
TGTGCCAGCCGTCAGGGAGGAACAGATACGCAGTATTTT
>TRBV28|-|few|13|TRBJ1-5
CASKAQGHQPQHF
TGTGCCAGCAAAGCACAGGGCCATCAGCCCCAGCATTTT
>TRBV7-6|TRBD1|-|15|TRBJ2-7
CASSLGGTGGYEQYF
TGTGCCAGCAGCTTAGGCGGGACAGGGGGCTACGAGCAGTACTTC
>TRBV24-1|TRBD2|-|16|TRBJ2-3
CATSDISGSRPDTQYF
TGTGCCACCAGTGATATTAGCGGGAGTCGACCAGATACGCAGTATTTT
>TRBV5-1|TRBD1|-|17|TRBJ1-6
CASSLTPGTGRYSPLHF
TGCGCCAGCAGCTTGACCCCGGGGACAGGAAGGTATTCACCCCTCCACTTT
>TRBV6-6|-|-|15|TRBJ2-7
CASSRGLDRSYEQYF
TGTGCCAGCAGTCGGGGACTCGACCGCTCCTACGAGCAGTACTTC